Below, 18 T cell receptor beta chains from the same sample are listed, as sequenced in a study of blood T cell repertoires in COVID-19. Method: immunoSEQ multiplex PCR; TCRdb's copy keeps in-frame clones and lacks some. The sample has roughly 400,000 clones; roughly 90% are singletons. Material for sequencing was PBMCs or T cells enriched from blood (not recorded which). Receptor source: a woman younger than 35 who had been exposed to COVID-19.

The CDR3 region is CASSRGPGGRTTYEQYF. CDR3 nucleotides: TGTGCCAGTAGTAGGGGACCTGGCGGGAGGACCACCTACGAGCAGTACTTC. The chain employs TRBV19 and TRBJ2-7, with 8 bases aligning to TRBD2. V trimming: 4 bases; J trimming: 2 bases; junction bases outside the gene matches: 13. Looked up from germline, CDR1 is LNHDA and CDR2 is SQIVND (reference sequence). The CDR3 consists of 17 residues. The whole variable domain, remainder taken from reference TRBV19 and TRBJ2-7, is DGGITQSPKYLFRKEGQNVTLSCEQNLNHDAMYWYRQDPGQGLRLIYYSQIVNDFQKGDIAEGYSVSREKKESFPLTVTSAQKNPTAFYLCASSRGPGGRTTYEQYFGPGTRLTVT.

With respect to this clone: Other DNA sequences in the same sample also yield this CDR3. This chain links TRBV15 with TRBJ1-5, with 7 nucleotides matching TRBD1. CDR3 length: 16 amino acids. The junction had 5 bases not matched to a gene; V was cut back by 0 bases and J by 3 bases. Germline assignment: CDR1 LNHNV and CDR2 YYDKDF (reference sequence). This chain's CDR3 is CATSRDRQGNNQPQHF. Written as DNA, the CDR3 is TGTGCCACCAGCAGAGATCGACAGGGTAACAATCAGCCCCAGCATTTT. The full variable domain, in which reference TRBV15 and TRBJ1-5 provide the parts outside the CDR3, is DAMVIQNPRYQVTQFGKPVTLSCSQTLNHNVMYWYQQKSSQAPKLLFHYYDKDFNNEADTPDNFQSRRPNTSFCFLDIRSPGLGDTAMYLCATSRDRQGNNQPQHFGDGTRLSIL.

The genes are TRBV5-1 and TRBJ2-1; 7 positions match TRBD1. This CDR3 region has 16 residues. The V gene end was trimmed by 4 bases and the J gene end by 0 bases; junction bases not matched to a gene: 7. Germline assignment: CDR1 SGHRS and CDR2 YFSETQ. CDR3 in amino acids: CASSANRGLSYNEQFF. CDR3 coding DNA: TGCGCCAGCAGCGCTAACAGGGGCCTCTCCTACAATGAGCAGTTCTTC.

The genes are TRBV18 and TRBJ1-1; D call uncertain. CDR3 length: 13 amino acids. V lost 6 bases and J lost 0, with 8 bases in between. From germline, CDR1 is KGHSH and CDR2 LQKENI. The CDR3 is CASSGGMNTEAFF. CDR3 DNA: TGTGCCAGCTCGGGAGGGATGAACACTGAAGCTTTCTTT. Combining the CDR3 with reference TRBV18 and TRBJ1-1 gives the whole variable domain NAGVMQNPRHLVRRRGQEARLRCSPMKGHSHVYWYRQLPEEGLKFMVYLQKENIIDESGMPKERFSAEFPKEGPSILRIQQVVRGDSAAYFCASSGGMNTEAFFGQGTRLTVV.

This sequence joins TRBV9 and TRBJ1-2; 7 positions match TRBD1. CDR3 length: 17 amino acids. Germline-derived CDR1 and CDR2 are SGDLS and YYNGEE. V dropped 0 bases and J dropped 6; count of bases not matched to a gene: 14. DNA for the CDR3: TGTGCCAGCAGCGTAGCGCCGACTGACAGGGAGGTAAATGGCTACACCTTC. Translated, it gives CASSVAPTDREVNGYTF.

This chain connects TRBV6-2 or TRBV6-3 to TRBJ2-7; 7 bases agree with TRBD1. The CDR3 sequence is 17 residues long. Germline values: CDR1 MNHEY, CDR2 SVGEGT. J gave up 1 base and V 5 bases, and 14 bases lay outside the gene matches. CDR3 DNA sequence: TGTGCCAGCAGTGGCCCATTGACAGGGAGAACATCCTACGAGCAGTACTTC. This codes for CASSGPLTGRTSYEQYF.

The chain recombines TRBV11-3 with TRBJ2-1; tentatively, D is TRBD2 (6 bases). Germline V gene lookup returns CDR1 SGHNT and CDR2 YENEEA. CDR3 length equals 15 residues. Trimming took 5 bases from V and 3 from J, leaving 14 bases between them. CDR3 bases: TGTGCCAGCAGCCACGGAACTAGCAGCTACAATGAGCAGTTCTTC. Encoded protein: CASSHGTSSYNEQFF.

This chain connects TRBV5-1 to TRBJ2-7; maybe TRBD1 (6 bases). CDR3 length: 13 amino acids. Deletions cut 5 bases from V and 6 bases from J, with 15 bases between. Germline lookup yields CDR1 SGHRS and CDR2 YFSETQ. As DNA, the CDR3 is TGCGCCAGCAGGGCCACAGGGACGGGCGAGCAGTACTTC. Protein product: CASRATGTGEQYF.

As for this clone: A junction boundary mismatches the germline segment, possibly from a read error. The chain uses TRBV18 and TRBJ1-1; D not resolved. The CDR3 length is 13 residues. In germline, CDR1 is KGHSH, CDR2 LQKENI. Here the CDR3 DNA reads TGTGCCAGCTCACCAGTGCAAGCCGGGGAAGGTTTCTTT. Amino acids: CASSPVQAGEGFF.

The CDR3 DNA reads as TGTGCCACCGCGGAACAGGGAAGGACCTATAATTCACCCCTCCACTTT. Encoded protein: CATAEQGRTYNSPLHF. The V call is TRBV19, the J call TRBJ1-6; maybe TRBD1 (6 bases). There are 16 residues in the CDR3. The V and J ends lost 10 bases and 2 bases respectively, with 18 bases between them. Germline V lookup: CDR1 LNHDA, CDR2 SQIVND (reference sequence).

V gene TRBV7-9 combines with J gene TRBJ2-1, with TRBD2 matching 7 bases. This CDR3 has 16 amino acids. The V and J ends lost 4 bases and 3 bases, in that order; junction bases with no gene match: 9. CDR1 is SEHNR, CDR2 FQNEAQ, per germline (reference sequence). Written as DNA, the CDR3 is TGTGCCAGCAGCTCGTTAAGGCGGGGGAACTACAATGAGCAGTTCTTC. Translating it yields CASSSLRRGNYNEQFF.

The rearrangement links TRBV5-1 to TRBJ2-3; 8 bases agree with TRBD2. Trimming at V came to 4 bases and at J to 5 bases, leaving 9 bases not matched to a gene. The length of the CDR3 is 15 residues. CDR1 and CDR2 from the germline V gene are SGHRS and YFSETQ. In DNA form, the CDR3 reads TGCGCCAGCAGCCCGGGCGGGGGGCGCAGAGATACGCAGTATTTT. It specifies CASSPGGGRRDTQYF.

The genes are TRBV28 and TRBJ1-1, with 8 bases fitting TRBD1. CDR3 length equals 14 residues. Trimming cost V 6 bases and J 3 bases; bases outside gene matches: 6. From germline, CDR1 is MDHEN and CDR2 SYDVKM. The CDR3 spells CASRIQGDYTEAFF. DNA for the CDR3: TGTGCCAGCAGGATACAGGGGGATTACACTGAAGCTTTCTTT.

This chain links TRBV7-2 with TRBJ1-2; 7 positions agree with TRBD1. Losses at the gene ends were 6 bases for V and 7 bases for J; bases not matched to a gene: 14. Germline CDR1 and CDR2: SGHTA and FQGNSA. The CDR3 consists of 15 residues. The CDR3 DNA reads as TGTGCCAGCAGTCTTGACAGGGTCGTTCAGAGTGGCTACACCTTC. It codes for CASSLDRVVQSGYTF.

The chain is built from TRBV6-5 and TRBJ1-6; the D gene is possibly TRBD1 (6 bases). From germline, CDR1 is MNHEY and CDR2 SVGAGI. V dropped 6 bases and J dropped 9 bases, with 15 bases sitting between them. The CDR3 loop spans 14 amino acids. The CDR3 DNA reads TGTGCCAGCAGACGGACAGAGGGCGCTTCACCCCTCCACTTT. Its translation is CASRRTEGASPLHF.

This clone showed up just a few times. V is TRBV7-8 and J is TRBJ1-5; no reliable D call. The V and J ends lost 0 bases and 0 bases respectively, with 6 bases between them. Germline CDR1 SGHVS, CDR2 FQNEAQ. This CDR3 has 15 amino acids. The CDR3 here is CASSLAGGSNQPQHF. DNA of the CDR3: TGTGCCAGCAGCTTAGCGGGAGGTAGCAATCAGCCCCAGCATTTT.

The chain combines TRBV21-1 with TRBJ1-4. TRBV21-1 is noted as a pseudogene. The CDR3 length is 15 residues. CDR3 protein: CASRPLGGGGEKLFF. DNA for the CDR3: TGTGCCAGCAGACCTCTCGGCGGGGGAGGTGAAAAACTGTTTTTT.

V usage is TRBV12-3 or TRBV12-4 and J usage is TRBJ1-1, with unresolved D. CDR3 length: 13 residues. Deletions cut 2 bases from V and 6 bases from J, with 10 bases between. CDR3 amino acids: CASSLSLTPEAFF. The CDR3 DNA follows: TGTGCCAGCAGTTTAAGTCTTACTCCTGAAGCTTTCTTT.